What follows is one TCR beta chain and its context. Which antigen it targets is not known. The input lacks base qualities; no much larger clone sits a single base away. The entry originates in a study of T cell responses to AZD1222 COVID-19 vaccine (dated by TCRdb to 2020 to 2023). Turning to the overall study: Because spike-specific TCR depth and breadth did not differ between the two schedules, AZD1222 recipients who got a second dose at roughly 4 weeks were pooled with those who got a second dose at roughly 12 weeks. Trial participants were enrolled by age into subgroups of 18-55, 56-69 and 70-plus years, and 148, 28 and 57 TCR-sequenced participants, respectively, were included in these subgroups. TCR sequencing was performed for 230 to 250 trial participants, of whom some 200 were given two doses of AZD1222 and around 25 were given two doses of MenACWY control vaccine.

Read against the paper, the sample's time point label means: baseline before first vaccination. Vaccinee samples were obtained from the UK trials COV001 and COV002, which included a single-blind randomized controlled phase 2/3 trial of AZD1222 (ChAdOx1 nCoV-19) in healthy adults. For TCRbeta chain sequencing, PBMC samples from trial participants were taken at day 0 and at day 28 after the second dose. The CDR3 regions of human TCRbeta chains were analyzed by immunosequencing. The authors' analysis ran thus. TCRs in the repertoires were matched against a reference library of SARS-CoV-2-specific TCRs that had been generated with the MIRA antigen-specificity platform. Breadth was defined as the fraction of unique TCRs that were SARS-CoV-2-associated. Depth was defined as the fraction of total T cells that were SARS-CoV-2-associated. Using the MIRA data, each spike-specific TCR was assigned both to the spike region to which the TCR was reactive and to a CD4 or CD8 class. Log10-transformed breadth and depth values were compared by one-way ANOVA with Sidak's multiple comparisons tests. The table was pulled from immuneACCESS by TCRdb, which kept in-frame rearrangements only. Such tables lose some clones; where checked, under half of the loss comes from unresolved V genes, and the rest has no known cause. V, J and clone size are taken as reported in that table, and D and trimming were inferred from the DNA itself. The sample table lists 110,000 to 150,000 clones, approximately 90% of them with a count of one. Less than 7% of the sample is held by the ten biggest clonotypes.

V loses 5 bases, J loses 0 bases, and the germline ends lie 13 bases apart. In the germline V gene, CDR1 corresponds to SGHTA and CDR2 to FQGNSA. Including the terminal cysteine and phenylalanine, the CDR3 comprises 15 residues. The read is trimmed to its CDR3 DNA, 45 bases read in frame from base 1. The paper as a whole reports these results and caveats: Because no day 14 peak-response samples were available, the repertoires could be characterized only after the peak T cell response. After two AZD1222 doses, spike-specific TCR breadth and depth were significantly higher than at day 0 and than in MenACWY recipients. Reportedly, close to half of the unique spike-specific TCRs recognized epitopes lying outside the regions that are mutated in the B.1.351 and B.1.1.7 variants. Conclusions about previously exposed vaccinees were limited because only six or seven AZD1222 recipients were SARS-CoV-2 seropositive at baseline. The vaccine-associated CD4 TCRs covered the entire spike protein, and the dominant responses fell in regions 160-218 and 743-854. Participants were mostly white British, with more females than males. The authors suggested clonal diversity may have been underestimated. The 56-69-year group was small, and its depth increase did not reach significance, likely because of low power.

This TCR derives from an adult in good health. The V and J genes are TRBV7-2 and TRBJ1-1; the D segment could be TRBD1, given 5 matching bases. Sequencing used peripheral blood, obtained on day 0 of AZD1222 vaccination. The nucleotide sequence is given as TGTGCCAGCAGCCTTATTAGGGGAGTGAACACTGAAGCTTTCTTT. The encoded protein is CASSLIRGVNTEAFF.